What follows are 18 T cell receptor beta chains derived from one specimen sequenced in a study of T cells in Graves' hyperthyroidism and ophthalmopathy. The source material, RNA transcripts, was used to amplify TCR beta CDR3 regions. With the HTBI primer set, the TCR CDR3 went through a first round of RT-PCR. TCRdb re-called the multiplex PCR reads through MiXCR, storing one row per CDR3 protein. The sample consists of 500,000 to 750,000 distinct CDR3 sequences, about a sixth of them appearing once. The sample taken for sequencing was blood. The receptors here all came from a woman aged 25 to 39 with Graves' hyperthyroidism.

This clonotype was detected ten times or more. V usage is TRBV29-1 and J usage is TRBJ1-2; D is unresolved. This CDR3 spans 13 amino acids. Germline V gives CDR1 SQVTM, CDR2 ANQGSEA. V was clipped by 4 bases and J by 1 base, with 10 bases between them. Here the CDR3 DNA reads TGCAGCGTTGCGTTACAGATTAACTATGGCTACACCTTC. This encodes CSVALQINYGYTF.

This clonotype has a count of ten or more. The junction does not match germline at one end; this may be a read error. J is TRBJ2-5 and V is TRBV3-1; D is uncertain. The CDR3 totals 12 residues. Germline assignment: CDR1 LGHDT and CDR2 YNNKEL (reference sequence). The CDR3 sequence: CASTQNQETQYF. CDR3 nucleotide sequence: TGTGCCAGCACCCAAAATCAAGAGACCCAGTACTTC.

The genes are TRBV9 and TRBJ1-1; D call uncertain. The CDR3 contains 14 residues. Germline CDR1 reads SGDLS; CDR2 reads YYNGEE. V was cut by 0 bases and J by 10 bases, with 16 bases left in between. The DNA for the CDR3 is TGTGCCAGCAGCGTAGGAATCGATGGGCCCGGAGCTTTCTTT. It encodes CASSVGIDGPGAFF. Variable domain in full (rest from reference TRBV9 and TRBJ1-1): DSGVTQTPKHLITATGQRVTLRCSPRSGDLSVYWYQQSLDQGLQFLIQYYNGEERAKGNILERFSAQQFPDLHSELNLSSLELGDSALYFCASSVGIDGPGAFFGQGTRLTVV.

Many counts were recorded for this clonotype. The chain combines TRBV12-3 or TRBV12-4 with TRBJ1-5; D gene uncertain. The CDR3 sequence is 16 residues long. V shed 3 bases and J shed 0 bases, with 12 bases lying between them. CDR3 bases: TGTGCCAGCAGTTTCAATCCTCGGGGTAGCAATCAGCCCCAGCATTTT. It specifies CASSFNPRGSNQPQHF.

The rearrangement joins TRBV18 to TRBJ2-7, with D perhaps TRBD1 (6 bases). Germline V gene data show CDR1 as KGHSH and CDR2 as LQKENI. The CDR3 contains 15 residues. V gave up 5 bases and J gave up 1 base, with 15 bases separating them. The CDR3 loop is CASSKTTGGSYEQYF. The CDR3 DNA reads as TGTGCCAGCTCAAAAACGACAGGCGGGTCCTACGAGCAGTACTTC. Based on the CDR3 plus reference TRBV18 and TRBJ2-7, the full variable domain is NAGVMQNPRHLVRRRGQEARLRCSPMKGHSHVYWYRQLPEEGLKFMVYLQKENIIDESGMPKERFSAEFPKEGPSILRIQQVVRGDSAAYFCASSKTTGGSYEQYFGPGTRLTVT.

This clonotype has a handful of counts. This may arise from a read error, as a much more abundant clone is one base away. The gene calls are TRBV7-2 and TRBJ2-7, with 8 nucleotides matching TRBD2. This CDR3 comprises 14 residues. V shed 5 bases, J shed 2 bases, and the junction held 5 bases outside the gene matches. Looked up from germline, CDR1 is SGHTA and CDR2 is FQGNSA. CDR3 DNA sequence: TGTGCCAGCAGCATGGGACTAGAGACCTACGAGCAGTACTTC. This sequence encodes CASSMGLETYEQYF.

This clonotype was seen a few times. The chain couples TRBV4-1 to TRBJ2-2; 10 bases map to TRBD1. Trimming cost V 4 bases and J 3 bases; bases outside gene matches: 11. CDR1 MGHRA and CDR2 YSYEKL come from the germline V gene. The CDR3 is 18 residues long. For the CDR3, the DNA is TGCGCCAGCAGCCCACGAGACAGGGGGCTTCTGGACACCGGGGAGCTGTTTTTT. It codes for CASSPRDRGLLDTGELFF.

The chain carries TRBV7-9 and TRBJ2-7; 10 bases fit TRBD2. Losses at the gene ends were 5 bases for V and 4 bases for J; bases not matched to a gene: 11. Germline V lookup: CDR1 SEHNR, CDR2 FQNEAQ (reference sequence). This CDR3 is 16 amino acids long. In DNA, the CDR3 is TGTGCCAGCAGCCCCCGTATGACTAGCGGGCCATACGAGCAGTACTTC. Amino acids: CASSPRMTSGPYEQYF.

This clonotype was recorded at least ten times. The rearrangement joins TRBV6-1 to TRBJ2-7, with D perhaps matching TRBD1 (5 bases). Between the trimmed V and J ends, which lost 3 bases and 0 bases, there was a span of 15 bases. CDR1 is MNHNS, CDR2 SASEGT, per germline. This CDR3 has 16 residues. In nucleotides, the CDR3 is TGTGCCAGCAGTGATTTCCTGGGGCAGACCTCCTACGAGCAGTACTTC. It codes for CASSDFLGQTSYEQYF.

This clonotype was counted ten times or more. The rearrangement uses TRBV29-1 and TRBJ2-5; 10 bases are shared with TRBD2. After removal of 4 bases from V and 5 bases from J, the junction contained 7 bases not matched to a gene. This CDR3 spans 14 amino acids. Germline CDR1 reads SQVTM; CDR2 reads ANQGSEA. CDR3: CSVGLAGVEETQYF. In DNA form, the CDR3 reads TGCAGCGTTGGGCTAGCGGGAGTGGAGGAGACCCAGTACTTC.

This clonotype was counted ten times or more. This chain joins TRBV2 and TRBJ2-1, with TRBD2 identical over 8 bases. Germline-derived CDR1 and CDR2 are SNHLY and FYNNEI. V was clipped by 7 bases and J by 6 bases; unmatched bases: 8. CDR3 length: 14 amino acids. CDR3 loop: CASNIAGSLNEQFF. CDR3 bases: TGTGCCAGCAACATAGCGGGATCACTCAATGAGCAGTTCTTC.

This clonotype was counted a single time. This rearrangement joins TRBV7-9 to TRBJ2-1; TRBD1 agrees at 7 bases. The CDR3 has 18 residues. V lost 5 bases and J lost 7; bases outside the gene matches: 20. Germline CDR1 reads SEHNR; CDR2 reads FQNEAQ (reference sequence). The CDR3 nucleotides read TGTGCCAGCAGCGGTAGGGGGCCGGGCCTCCAGGGCCTTAATGAGCAGTTCTTC. It specifies CASSGRGPGLQGLNEQFF.

The chain is built from TRBV7-9 and TRBJ2-1; TRBD2 matches at 8 bases. V gave up 3 bases and J gave up 4 bases; unmatched junction bases: 8. The length of the CDR3 is 16 residues. Per the germline V gene, CDR1 is SEHNR and CDR2 is FQNEAQ (reference sequence). The CDR3 DNA follows: TGTGCCAGCAGCTTTAGCGGGATCCTCCGTTACAATGAGCAGTTCTTC. Translation: CASSFSGILRYNEQFF.

The chain joins TRBV19 to TRBJ1-5; 9 nucleotides agree with TRBD1. The germline CDR1 and CDR2 sequences are LNHDA and SQIVND (reference sequence). With V trimmed by 6 bases and J by 6 bases, 18 bases remained unmatched. This CDR3 contains 18 residues. CDR3 nucleotide sequence: TGTGCCAGTAGGACGATCTCATCTCTCGGGACAGGGATTCAGCCCCAGCATTTT. Amino acid sequence: CASRTISSLGTGIQPQHF.

On this clonotype itself: Its ends do not fully match the called genes, so a read error is possible. The V call is TRBV10-3, the J call TRBJ2-2; D is perhaps TRBD2 (6 bases). Germline-derived CDR1 and CDR2 are ENHRY and SYGVKD. This CDR3 has 13 residues. The CDR3 loop reads CAISVASAGELLF. DNA for the CDR3: TGTGCCATCAGTGTGGCTAGCGCCGGGGAGCTGCTTTTT.

This clonotype was recorded at least ten times. For the CDR3, the DNA is TGTGCCATCAGGACCGGGACAATGAACACTGAAGCTTTCTTT. It is translated as CAIRTGTMNTEAFF. This chain joins TRBV10-3 and TRBJ1-1, with a tentative D call TRBD1 (6 bases). CDR1 and CDR2 (germline): ENHRY, SYGVKD. The CDR3 extends over 14 amino acids. Deletions cut 6 bases from V and 0 bases from J, with 11 bases between.

The CDR3 sequence is CASSRLAYSGNEQFF. The CDR3 DNA is TGTGCCAGTAGTAGGTTAGCCTACTCGGGCAATGAGCAGTTCTTC. V is TRBV19 and J is TRBJ2-1; D not certain. With 4 bases removed from V and 6 bases from J, the gap between germline ends came to 16 bases. CDR1 and CDR2 from the germline V gene are LNHDA and SQIVND (reference sequence). The length of the CDR3 is 15 residues.

This clonotype occurred a few times. The J gene is TRBJ2-5, the V gene TRBV5-6; D uncertain. The CDR3 runs to 16 residues. Between the trimmed V and J ends, which lost 5 bases and 0 bases, there was a span of 17 bases. Germline loops: CDR1 SGHDT, CDR2 YYEEEE. The CDR3 is CASRDHRQVYQETQYF. The CDR3 DNA reads TGTGCCAGCAGGGACCACCGGCAAGTGTACCAAGAGACCCAGTACTTC.